A selection of T cell receptor beta chains follows, all from one sample in a study of T cell clonotyping in hematopoietic cell transplantation. Here immunoSEQ multiplex PCR was the method, and the copy in TCRdb shows in-frame clones only, minus some. The data show around 6,800 clones, 60% to 80% seen once. The specimen comprised PBMCs, sampled 100 days after allogeneic stem cell transplant. The receptors stem from a female patient in her thirties or forties who had an allogeneic stem cell transplant, so the T cells may come from the graft donor. Some clones in this sample may be carry-over from other donors' samples. Each CDR3 is given with its conserved first and last residue. D genes are given only for firm matches. Expanded clones are given a class, and other clones once, few, many or no size at all.

D gene	V gene	J gene	clone size	CDR3 protein	CDR3 DNA
TRBD2	TRBV4-2	TRBJ2-3	NA	CASSQTSGGADTQYF	TGTGCCAGCAGCCAGACTAGCGGGGGGGCAGATACGCAGTATTTT
NA	TRBV4-3	TRBJ2-1	NA	CASSQTGVPGENEQFF	TGCGCCAGCAGCCAGACGGGGGTTCCGGGAGAAAATGAGCAGTTCTTC
TRBD1	TRBV30	TRBJ2-1	NA	CAWSGDRGLYNEQFF	TGTGCCTGGAGTGGAGACAGGGGGCTTTACAATGAGCAGTTCTTC
NA	TRBV2	TRBJ1-1	few	CASSVSLPANTEAFF	TGTGCCAGCAGTGTAAGTCTACCCGCGAACACTGAAGCTTTCTTT
NA	TRBV30	TRBJ1-2	NA	CAWSTMYQRGGYTF	TGTGCCTGGAGTACGATGTACCAACGTGGAGGCTACACCTTC
NA	TRBV7-9	TRBJ1-6	NA	CASSKGGDNSPLHF	TGTGCCAGCAGCAAGGGAGGTGATAATTCACCCCTCCACTTT
TRBD1	TRBV30	TRBJ1-5	NA	CAWKKRTGEGSWGQPQHF	TGTGCCTGGAAGAAGCGGACAGGGGAAGGCAGTTGGGGTCAGCCCCAGCATTTT
NA	TRBV30	TRBJ2-7	NA	CAWMRKQVGEQYF	TGTGCCTGGATGCGAAAACAGGTTGGCGAGCAGTACTTC
TRBD2	TRBV4-3	TRBJ2-7	NA	CASSQDFRGGMSRGYEQYF	TGCGCCAGCAGCCAAGACTTTCGGGGGGGGATGAGTCGGGGCTACGAGCAGTACTTC
TRBD1	TRBV30	TRBJ1-5	NA	CAWSNRDRANQPQHF	TGTGCCTGGAGCAACCGGGACAGGGCCAATCAGCCCCAGCATTTT
NA	TRBV11-2	TRBJ1-5	NA	CASRGDGSNQPQHF	TGTGCCAGCAGGGGGGACGGGAGCAATCAGCCCCAGCATTTT
NA	TRBV19	TRBJ1-3	NA	CASSNPGQGRNTIYF	TGTGCCAGTAGTAATCCGGGGCAGGGAAGAAACACCATATATTTT
NA	TRBV12-5	TRBJ1-5	NA	CASAYDTSRNQPQHF	TGTGCTAGTGCCTATGACACCTCACGTAATCAGCCCCAGCATTTT
NA	TRBV7-9	TRBJ2-3	NA	CASSHPRGYSSTDTQYF	TGTGCCAGCAGCCACCCCCGGGGGTATTCTAGCACAGATACGCAGTATTTT
TRBD1	TRBV10-1	TRBJ2-1	NA	CASSDSGTGGQNEQFF	TGCGCCAGCAGTGATTCCGGGACAGGGGGCCAAAATGAGCAGTTCTTC
NA	TRBV10-3	TRBJ1-1	NA	CAISEGGTEAFF	TGTGCCATCAGTGAAGGGGGCACTGAAGCTTTCTTT
NA	TRBV6-1	TRBJ1-5	NA	CASSEAIGGRQPQHF	TGTGCCAGCAGTGAAGCCATCGGAGGGCGTCAGCCCCAGCATTTT
TRBD1	TRBV27	TRBJ1-4	NA	CASSIRQGNEKLFF	TGTGCCAGCAGTATACGACAGGGAAATGAAAAACTGTTTTTT
TRBD2	TRBV7-2	TRBJ2-7	NA	CASSSGGASYEQYF	TGTGCCAGCAGTTCCGGGGGGGCCTCCTACGAGCAGTACTTC
NA	TRBV30	TRBJ1-2	NA	CAWSVPGTYGYTF	TGTGCCTGGAGTGTCCCGGGGACTTATGGCTACACCTTC
NA	TRBV6-1	TRBJ1-2	NA	CASSEALTVF	TGTGCCAGCAGTGAAGCGCTGACGGTATTC
TRBD1	TRBV10-3	TRBJ2-3	once	CAIRLTGSPDTQYF	TGTGCCATCAGATTGACAGGGTCCCCAGATACGCAGTATTTT
TRBD1	TRBV7-9	TRBJ2-7	NA	CASSLGGTGFSYEQYF	TGTGCCAGCAGCTTAGGTGGGACAGGGTTCTCCTACGAGCAGTACTTC
NA	TRBV7-9	TRBJ1-5	NA	CASSNLEGPQHF	TGTGCCAGCAGCAACCTCGAGGGGCCCCAGCATTTT
TRBD2	TRBV4-1	TRBJ2-3	NA	CASSQDSGGGNTQYF	TGCGCCAGCAGCCAAGATAGCGGGGGTGGAAATACGCAGTATTTT
NA	TRBV25-1	TRBJ2-7	NA	CASSLRGAGEQYF	TGTGCCAGCAGCTTACGGGGGGCGGGAGAGCAGTACTTC
NA	TRBV4-3	TRBJ1-6	few	CASSNSPSGLTLHF	TGCGCCAGCAGTAATTCCCCATCGGGCCTCACCCTCCACTTT
NA	TRBV7-3	TRBJ2-2	NA	CASSYQTTTGELFF	TGTGCCAGCAGCTACCAGACAACCACCGGGGAGCTGTTTTTT
NA	TRBV4-1	TRBJ1-1	NA	CASSQDTVNTEAFF	TGCGCCAGCAGCCAAGACACGGTGAACACTGAAGCTTTCTTT
NA	TRBV6-1	TRBJ2-5	NA	CASTTGPETQYF	TGTGCCAGCACCACAGGGCCAGAGACCCAGTACTTC
TRBD1	TRBV30	TRBJ1-1	NA	CAWSDQGDTEAFF	TGTGCCTGGAGTGACCAGGGGGACACTGAAGCTTTCTTT
NA	TRBV25-1	TRBJ1-2	NA	CASSTLGASPYGYTF	TGTGCCAGCAGCACCCTGGGGGCCTCCCCCTATGGCTACACCTTC
NA	TRBV7-9	TRBJ1-2	NA	CASSLESQGRDGYTF	TGTGCCAGCAGCTTAGAGTCACAGGGAAGGGATGGCTACACCTTC
NA	TRBV10-2	TRBJ1-2	NA	CASRGLSIGGYTF	TGCGCCAGCAGGGGACTATCAATCGGCGGCTACACCTTC
NA	TRBV21-1	TRBJ2-7	NA	CASSKAVPTGSSYEQYF	TGTGCCAGCAGCAAAGCGGTACCGACAGGGAGCTCCTACGAGCAGTACTTC
NA	TRBV28	TRBJ2-1	few	CASSFRGSYNEQFF	TGTGCCAGCAGTTTCCGGGGCTCCTACAATGAGCAGTTCTTC
NA	TRBV19	TRBJ1-5	NA	CASSRVGGNQPQHF	TGTGCCAGTAGTAGGGTTGGGGGGAATCAGCCCCAGCATTTT
NA	TRBV7-2	TRBJ1-6	NA	CASRTFFGGGNSPLHF	TGTGCCAGCAGGACATTCTTTGGGGGAGGTAATTCACCCCTCCACTTT
TRBD1	TRBV6-5	TRBJ2-1	NA	CASRTGGSYNEQFF	TGTGCCAGCAGGACAGGGGGCAGCTACAATGAGCAGTTCTTC
NA	TRBV28	TRBJ2-7	few	CASSNRRSGQTYEQYF	TGTGCCAGCAGTAATCGGCGCTCAGGCCAAACCTACGAGCAGTACTTC
TRBD1	TRBV2	TRBJ1-1	NA	CASRRGTGGNEAFF	TGTGCCAGCAGGAGGGGGACAGGGGGCAATGAAGCTTTCTTT
NA	TRBV7-2	TRBJ1-2	NA	CASSLDLQGNDYTF	TGTGCCAGCAGCTTAGATCTACAGGGAAATGACTACACCTTC
NA	TRBV30	TRBJ1-2	NA	CAWRSWQAQRDGYTF	TGTGCCTGGAGGTCCTGGCAGGCCCAGAGGGATGGCTACACCTTC
NA	TRBV27	TRBJ1-1	NA	CASSLGTRRDTEAFF	TGTGCCAGCAGTTTGGGCACCCGCCGGGACACTGAAGCTTTCTTT
NA	TRBV7-9	TRBJ1-5	NA	CASSSGGSRNQPQHF	TGTGCCAGCAGCTCCGGAGGGTCCCGCAATCAGCCCCAGCATTTT
TRBD1	TRBV5-4	TRBJ2-2	NA	CASSSGTGDTGELFF	TGTGCCAGCAGTTCCGGGACAGGCGACACCGGGGAGCTGTTTTTT
TRBD1	TRBV6-6	TRBJ2-1	NA	CASSETGMGQFF	TGTGCCAGCAGTGAGACAGGGATGGGGCAGTTCTTC
NA	TRBV6-6	TRBJ1-1	NA	CASGYMNTEAFF	TGTGCCAGCGGGTACATGAACACTGAAGCTTTCTTT
NA	TRBV16	TRBJ1-1	NA	CASSQSLTEAFF	TGTGCCAGCAGCCAATCTTTGACAGAAGCTTTCTTT
NA	TRBV5-8	TRBJ2-4	NA	CASSLSGAGQNIQYF	TGTGCCAGCAGCTTGTCCGGGGCAGGACAAAACATTCAGTACTTC
NA	TRBV7-2	TRBJ2-5	NA	CASSPSRGGGETQYF	TGTGCCAGCAGCCCAAGTAGGGGGGGCGGAGAGACCCAGTACTTC
NA	TRBV13	TRBJ1-4	NA	CASSSRLTAGGEKLFF	TGTGCCAGCAGCTCCCGATTGACGGCCGGGGGTGAAAAACTGTTTTTT
NA	TRBV5-1	TRBJ2-6	NA	CASSLAGVAYSGANVLTF	TGCGCCAGCAGCTTGGCCGGCGTCGCCTACTCTGGGGCCAACGTCCTGACTTTC
NA	TRBV9	TRBJ1-3	NA	CASSARASSGNTIYF	TGTGCCAGCAGCGCCCGGGCCTCCTCTGGAAACACCATATATTTT
NA	TRBV29-1	TRBJ1-1	NA	CSVVPGSNTEAFF	TGCAGCGTTGTCCCGGGGTCGAACACTGAAGCTTTCTTT
NA	TRBV2	TRBJ2-3	NA	CASSEEYSTDTQYF	TGTGCCAGCAGTGAAGAGTACAGCACAGATACGCAGTATTTT
TRBD1	TRBV19	TRBJ2-2	NA	CAGGTGLNTGELFF	TGTGCCGGGGGGACAGGCCTTAACACCGGGGAGCTGTTTTTT
TRBD2	TRBV5-1	TRBJ2-3	NA	CASGTSAGTDTQYF	TGCGCCAGCGGAACTAGCGCGGGCACAGATACGCAGTATTTT
TRBD2	TRBV7-8	TRBJ2-3	NA	CASSAGGGYSTDTQYF	TGTGCCAGCAGCGCTGGGGGGGGATATAGCACAGATACGCAGTATTTT